The clone carrying this T cell receptor beta chain was seen many times. Alpha and beta chains were covered, as first-strand cDNA relied on TRAV- and TRBV-specific primers. TCR amplification used 20 PCR cycles, a constant-region primer and a V-primer adapter. TCRdb analysed the reads with MiXCR anew, one entry per CDR3 protein. The sample has roughly 76,000 distinct CDR3 sequences, about 20% seen once; the top ten hold under 7.5%. As for time point: before trial treatment. Each donor was administered nivolumab, ipilimumab, aspirin, low-dose cyclophosphamide and low-dose radiotherapy. This record comes from a study of low-dose radiotherapy and immunotherapy resistance in tumors. About the study: Radiation delivery to Cohort 1 consisted of 0.5 Gy per fraction every 2 weeks, summing to 6.5 Gy. Per fraction, Cohort 2 was given 1 Gy every two weeks, accumulating a total of 13 Gy over 26 weeks.

The CDR3 is 15 amino acids. V lost 6 bases to trimming and J lost 4 bases; unmatched junction nucleotides: 5. Germline assignment: CDR1 LNHDA and CDR2 SQIVND (reference sequence). The source of this sequence is a male donor with prostate cancer. This chain connects TRBV19 to TRBJ2-2; 10 bases map to TRBD1. Sequencing used PBMCs, obtained before treatment. As DNA, the CDR3 is TGTGCCAGTAGGACAGGGGGCGTTGGCACCGGGGAGCTGTTTTTT. Amino acid sequence: CASRTGGVGTGELFF. Full variable domain (rest looked up from reference TRBV19 and TRBJ2-2): DGGITQSPKYLFRKEGQNVTLSCEQNLNHDAMYWYRQDPGQGLRLIYYSQIVNDFQKGDIAEGYSVSREKKESFPLTVTSAQKNPTAFYLCASRTGGVGTGELFFGEGSRLTVL.